These 17 T cell receptor beta chains share one sample of origin, sequenced in a study of radiotherapy plus CTLA-4 blockade in lung cancer. Using immunoSEQ multiplex PCR, the repertoire was profiled, and TCRdb retains in-frame clones only, with some absent. The sample lists about 47,000 clones; approximately 76% were seen once. Sequencing was performed on peripheral blood, taken from a patient treated with radiotherapy plus ipilimumab. The receptors here all came from a human donor with non-small cell lung cancer who had stable disease on radiotherapy plus ipilimumab.

V gene TRBV4-1 combines with J gene TRBJ2-1; 7 positions match TRBD1. The J segment lost 1 base and the V segment lost 0 bases, leaving 3 bases of the junction unmatched. The length of the CDR3 is 16 residues. Germline V gene lookup returns CDR1 MGHRA and CDR2 YSYEKL. For the CDR3, the DNA is TGCGCCAGCAGCCAAGAAGGGGACAGATCCTACAATGAGCAGTTCTTC. Protein sequence: CASSQEGDRSYNEQFF.

The chain recombines TRBV4-3 with TRBJ2-5; D may be TRBD2 (5 bases). CDR3 length: 14 residues. Germline assignment: CDR1 LGHNA and CDR2 YSLEER. Between the trimmed V and J ends, which lost 0 bases and 4 bases, there was a span of 9 bases. The CDR3 loop is CASSQEEGRETQYF. CDR3 DNA sequence: TGCGCCAGCAGCCAAGAAGAGGGCAGAGAGACCCAGTACTTC.

This chain uses TRBV7-2 with TRBJ2-2; D is ambiguous. V was shortened by 1 base and J by 1 base, with 4 bases between the two germline ends. The CDR3 runs 14 residues. Germline-derived CDR1 and CDR2 are SGHTA and FQGNSA. The CDR3 is CASSLVRNTGELFF. The CDR3, as DNA: TGTGCCAGCAGCTTAGTCAGGAACACCGGGGAGCTGTTTTTT.

The rearrangement links TRBV5-4 to TRBJ1-2; possibly TRBD1 for D (6 bases). The germline gives CDR1 SGHNT, CDR2 YYREEE (reference sequence). V was cut by 2 bases and J by 6 bases, with 11 bases left in between. This CDR3 has 13 amino acids. CDR3 region: CASSLQGIHGYTF. The CDR3 DNA sequence: TGTGCCAGCAGCTTACAGGGAATACATGGCTACACCTTC.

The J gene is TRBJ1-2, the V gene TRBV7-2; TRBD1 matches at 8 bases. The CDR3 spans 15 residues. Trimming took 5 bases from V and 4 from J; bases not matched to a gene: 9. Germline-derived CDR1 and CDR2 are SGHTA and FQGNSA. The CDR3 coding sequence is TGTGCCAGCAGCCCCTCAGCAGGGGGCTCCTATGGCTACACCTTC. Translated, it gives CASSPSAGGSYGYTF.

V is TRBV2 and J is TRBJ1-1, with TRBD1 matching 9 bases. Germline trimming cut 1 base from V and 7 bases from J; bases unmatched to any gene: 4. This CDR3 comprises 14 residues. Germline CDR1 and CDR2: SNHLY and FYNNEI. CDR3 nucleotide sequence: TGTGCCAGCAGTGAAGAACAGGGGGCGGTTGAAGCTTTCTTT. It translates to CASSEEQGAVEAFF.

The chain links TRBV18 to TRBJ2-5; D remains unclear. The germline gives CDR1 KGHSH, CDR2 LQKENI. The ends were cut back, 4 bases at V and 5 bases at J, with 8 bases in the middle. This CDR3 has 12 amino acids. CDR3 DNA: TGTGCCAGCTCACTCGCCGGGGAGACCCAGTACTTC. Protein: CASSLAGETQYF.

J is TRBJ1-2 and V is TRBV30; D uncertain. Trimming cost V 2 bases and J 6 bases, with 10 bases left between them. CDR3 length equals 12 residues. Germline V lookup: CDR1 GTSNPN, CDR2 SVGIG (reference sequence). The CDR3 loop reads CAWSPRWDGYTF. The CDR3 DNA sequence: TGTGCCTGGAGTCCGCGATGGGATGGCTACACCTTC.

With regard to this clone: An end of the junction does not agree with germline; a read error may underlie this. The rearrangement joins TRBV5-1 to TRBJ1-6; the D is unclear. Per germline, CDR1 SGHRS and CDR2 YFSETQ. This CDR3 contains 14 residues. The CDR3 sequence is CASSLGYDNSPLHF. CDR3 nucleotide sequence: TGCGCCAGCAGTTTGGGGTACGATAATTCACCCCTCCACTTT.

A few counts support this clone. The chain carries TRBV6-5 and TRBJ1-1, with unresolved D. The CDR3 length is 15 residues. Trimming cost V 2 bases and J 1 base, with 11 bases left between them. Germline V gene data show CDR1 as MNHEY and CDR2 as SVGAGI. Written as DNA, the CDR3 is TGTGCCAGCAGTTACGACGTAGCTGGGAACACTGAAGCTTTCTTT. It codes for CASSYDVAGNTEAFF.

CDR3: CASSPNGWDEQFF. CDR3 DNA: TGTGCCAGCAGCCCAAACGGATGGGATGAGCAGTTCTTC. V gene TRBV11-2 combines with J gene TRBJ2-1; D not resolved. Germline CDR1 is SGHAT and CDR2 is FQNNGV. The CDR3 runs to 13 residues. The V end lost 5 bases, the J end lost 8 bases, and 13 bases lay between the germline ends.

The chain uses TRBV5-6 and TRBJ1-1; no clear D gene. CDR1 and CDR2 from the germline V gene are SGHDT and YYEEEE. The CDR3 sequence is 15 residues long. Trimming cost V 0 bases and J 1 base, with 10 bases left between them. The CDR3 bases are TGTGCCAGCAGCTTGGTGGACTCAGGGAACACTGAAGCTTTCTTT. Translating gives CASSLVDSGNTEAFF.

The CDR3 here is CSVSHRGGLSTQYF. The CDR3 nucleotides read TGCAGCGTTTCCCACCGGGGGGGGTTAAGTACGCAGTATTTT. The J gene is TRBJ2-3, the V gene TRBV29-1; 8 bases map to TRBD2. Germline V gene lookup returns CDR1 SQVTM and CDR2 ANQGSEA. This CDR3 region has 14 residues. V gave up 5 bases and J gave up 8 bases; unmatched junction bases: 12.

In this sample, this clone turned up once. This rearrangement joins TRBV4-2 to TRBJ2-5; 9 positions agree with TRBD2. This CDR3 has 15 amino acids. CDR1 and CDR2 (germline): LGHNA, YNFKEQ. Unmatched junction bases numbered 7, after V lost 3 bases and J lost 5 bases. CDR3 sequence reads: CASSQNSGGQETQYF. In DNA form, the CDR3 reads TGTGCCAGCAGCCAGAATAGCGGGGGACAGGAGACCCAGTACTTC.

A few counts support this clone. The CDR3 bases are TGTGCCAGCAGCGCAAGGACTAGCGGGGGGCCAAGCTCCTACAATGAGCAGTTCTTC. Its protein is CASSARTSGGPSSYNEQFF. The chain employs TRBV9 and TRBJ2-1; 14 nucleotides match TRBD2. The CDR3 extends over 19 amino acids. Germline-derived CDR1 and CDR2 are SGDLS and YYNGEE. With 3 bases clipped from V and 0 bases from J, the junction kept 8 bases outside the gene matches.

The rearrangement joins TRBV11-2 to TRBJ2-7; no clear D gene. The V gene's germline CDR1 is SGHAT and CDR2 FQNNGV. This CDR3 is built from 13 residues. The V and J ends lost 3 bases and 3 bases respectively, with 9 bases between them. The CDR3 bases are TGTGCCAGCAGCTTCTCGGCAGACTACGAGCAGTACTTC. It specifies CASSFSADYEQYF.

The chain recombines TRBV2 with TRBJ2-2; 7 bases line up with TRBD1. Germline CDR1 and CDR2: SNHLY and FYNNEI. CDR3 length equals 15 residues. J lost 4 bases, V lost 2 bases, and 4 bases had no gene match. The CDR3 spells CASSELDRITGELFF. In DNA, the CDR3 is TGTGCCAGCAGTGAACTGGACAGGATCACCGGGGAGCTGTTTTTT.